The 25 T cell receptor beta chains below come from one sample, sequenced in a study of CD8+CD57+ T cells in acquired aplastic anemia. Genomic DNA, serving as template, underwent TCR beta VDJ and CDR3 profiling. TCRdb ran MiXCR on the reads and lists one entry per CDR3 protein. The sample lists about 180,000 distinct CDR3 sequences, approximately 48% occurring once. Individuals selected for sequencing had exhibited CD8+CD57+ cell expansion on flow cytometry. Sequenced material: sorted CD4+, CD8+, or CD8+CD57+ T cells (not recorded which) from PBMCs. The receptors originated from a human donor with aplastic anemia.

V and J are TRBV29-1 and TRBJ1-4; 9 bases align to TRBD1. From germline, CDR1 is SQVTM and CDR2 ANQGSEA. CDR3 length: 13 amino acids. J was trimmed by 6 bases and V by 6 bases; bases with no gene match: 5. The DNA for the CDR3 is TGCAGCGTCCCCGGGACAGGGTATGAAAAACTGTTTTTT. This gives the protein CSVPGTGYEKLFF.

V and J are TRBV9 and TRBJ1-2; 9 bases are a match to TRBD1. From germline, CDR1 is SGDLS and CDR2 YYNGEE. With V trimmed by 4 bases and J by 6 bases, 10 bases remained unmatched. The CDR3 length is 15 residues. The CDR3 loop is CASSPGTGRINGYTF. For the CDR3, the DNA is TGTGCCAGCAGCCCCGGGACAGGGAGGATCAATGGCTACACCTTC.

This clonotype has more than one count but fewer than ten. V usage is TRBV28 and J usage is TRBJ2-7; no reliable D call. Germline loops: CDR1 MDHEN, CDR2 SYDVKM. CDR3 length: 14 amino acids. V was trimmed by 7 bases and J by 2 bases, leaving 15 bases between them. CDR3 nucleotides: TGTGCCAGCATTCCGGCACAACGCACCTACGAGCAGTACTTC. It encodes CASIPAQRTYEQYF.

The chain carries TRBV20-1 and TRBJ2-7, with 12 bases lining up with TRBD1. Germline loops: CDR1 DFQATT, CDR2 SNEGSKA (reference sequence). V lost 8 bases and J lost 3; bases outside the gene matches: 8. The CDR3 is 14 amino acids. The CDR3 is CSTIRDRGHYEQYF. As DNA, the CDR3 is TGCAGTACGATCCGGGACAGGGGGCACTACGAGCAGTACTTC.

The V call is TRBV3-1, the J call TRBJ1-5; 9 bases align to TRBD1. V gave up 1 base and J gave up 6 bases; unmatched junction bases: 4. The CDR3 contains 15 residues. The V gene's germline CDR1 is LGHDT and CDR2 YNNKEL (reference sequence). CDR3 coding DNA: TGTGCCAGCAGCCAAGCACAGGGGGCAGGTCAGCCCCAGCATTTT. Its protein is CASSQAQGAGQPQHF.

Only a few counts were recorded for this clonotype. The J gene is TRBJ2-7, the V gene TRBV10-3; no definite D call. The CDR3 has 15 amino acids. CDR1 and CDR2 (germline): ENHRY, SYGVKD. V was trimmed by 0 bases and J by 5 bases, leaving 14 bases between them. CDR3 DNA: TGTGCCATCAGTGAGTCGCGGACCCCTAAGGACGAGCAGTACTTC. The encoded protein is CAISESRTPKDEQYF.

Details on this clonotype: A read error may account for a junction end that differs from germline. This chain uses TRBV10-1 with TRBJ2-3, with no clear D. This CDR3 region has 11 residues. The germline V gene encodes CDR1 WNHNN and CDR2 SYGVQD (reference sequence). The CDR3 spells CAIRGTDTQYF. In DNA, the CDR3 is TGTGCCATCAGAGGCACAGATACGCAGTATTTT.

This clonotype was counted once. The rearrangement joins TRBV25-1 to TRBJ2-7, with TRBD1 identical over 9 bases. CDR3 size: 16 residues. Per germline, CDR1 MGHDK and CDR2 SYGVNS. Trimming cost V 4 bases and J 5 bases; bases outside gene matches: 12. CDR3 sequence: CASSGSSGTGNDEQYF. The DNA of the CDR3 is TGTGCCAGCAGTGGAAGTTCCGGGACAGGGAACGACGAGCAGTACTTC.

A word on this clonotype: A junction boundary mismatches the germline segment, possibly from a read error. The chain employs TRBV25-1 and TRBJ2-1; TRBD2 is a possible D gene (6 bases). The CDR3 totals 15 residues. Germline lookup yields CDR1 MGHDK and CDR2 SYGVNS. The CDR3 region is CASSEVFRGGNEQLF. The CDR3 nucleotides are TGTGCCAGCAGTGAAGTCTTCCGGGGAGGCAATGAGCAGCTCTTC. Full variable domain (remainder filled in from reference TRBV25-1 and TRBJ2-1): EADIYQTPRYLVIGTGKKITLECSQTMGHDKMYWYQQDPGMELHLIHYSYGVNSTEKGDLSSESTVSRIRTEHFPLTLESARPSHTSQYLCASSEVFRGGNEQLFGPGTRLTVL.

In its sample, this clonotype was seen many times. The V call is TRBV2, the J call TRBJ2-1; 8 positions match TRBD2. The germline V gene encodes CDR1 SNHLY and CDR2 FYNNEI. V was clipped by 6 bases and J by 9 bases; unmatched bases: 13. CDR3 length: 15 amino acids. The CDR3 loop reads CASRAAAGGNGEQFF. CDR3 DNA sequence: TGTGCCAGCAGAGCGGCGGCGGGGGGTAACGGTGAGCAGTTCTTC. Drawing the rest from reference TRBV2 and TRBJ2-1, the complete variable domain is EPEVTQTPSHQVTQMGQEVILRCVPISNHLYFYWYRQILGQKVEFLVSFYNNEISEKSEIFDDQFSVERPDGSNFTLKIRSTKLEDSAMYFCASRAAAGGNGEQFFGPGTRLTVL.

The chain employs TRBV29-1 and TRBJ2-3, with no clear D. Looked up from germline, CDR1 is SQVTM and CDR2 is ANQGSEA. Deletions cut 5 bases from V and 4 bases from J, with 13 bases between. This CDR3 has 13 residues. The CDR3 DNA follows: TGCAGCGTTTTAATATCTGGGGCAGATACGCAGTATTTT. It specifies CSVLISGADTQYF.

This clonotype was detected many times. The rearrangement uses TRBV7-9 and TRBJ2-7; D ambiguous. Germline lookup yields CDR1 SEHNR and CDR2 FQNEAQ (reference sequence). V shed 2 bases and J shed 0 bases, with 23 bases lying between them. The CDR3 is 19 residues long. As DNA, the CDR3 is TGTGCCAGCAGCTTACTCAGGCGAAGTAGGGCTACGGTCTCCTACGAGCAGTACTTC. Protein: CASSLLRRSRATVSYEQYF. The variable domain in full, with the rest retrieved from reference TRBV7-9 and TRBJ2-7, is DTGVSQNPRHKITKRGQNVTFRCDPISEHNRLYWYRQTLGQGPEFLTYFQNEAQLEKSRLLSDRFSAERPKGSFSTLEIQRTEQGDSAMYLCASSLLRRSRATVSYEQYFGPGTRLTVT.

This sequence joins TRBV10-3 and TRBJ2-2, with TRBD2 identical over 11 bases. Germline V gene lookup returns CDR1 ENHRY and CDR2 SYGVKD. Unmatched junction bases numbered 7, after V lost 0 bases and J lost 4 bases. The CDR3 extends over 18 amino acids. CDR3 nucleotide sequence: TGTGCCATCAGTGAGTCGACTAGCGGGAATTTTGGCACCGGGGAGCTGTTTTTT. Amino acids: CAISESTSGNFGTGELFF.

This clonotype was recorded many times. The J gene is TRBJ1-5, the V gene TRBV6-5, with D perhaps matching TRBD1 (6 bases). Trimming stripped 5 bases from V and 5 bases from J, with 13 bases between. The CDR3 has 14 amino acids. Germline-derived CDR1 and CDR2 are MNHEY and SVGAGI. In DNA form, the CDR3 reads TGTGCCAGCAGTCGACAGGTAAGCGATCAGCCCCAGCATTTT. This sequence encodes CASSRQVSDQPQHF.

Notes on this clonotype: An end of the junction does not agree with germline; a read error may underlie this. This chain joins TRBV25-1 and TRBJ1-5, with D possibly TRBD1 on 5 matching bases. Germline V lookup: CDR1 MGHDK, CDR2 SYGVNS. This CDR3 contains 12 residues. CDR3 sequence (DNA): TGTGCCAGCGGTGATTGGGGGCAGCCCCAGCATTTT. Translation gives CASGDWGQPQHF.

This clonotype occurred many times. The J gene is TRBJ2-2, the V gene TRBV20-1; D is unclear. CDR1 and CDR2 from the germline V gene are DFQATT and SNEGSKA (reference sequence). The V end lost 0 bases, the J end lost 0 bases, and 14 bases lay between the germline ends. The CDR3 sequence is 17 residues long. CDR3 sequence (DNA): TGCAGTGCTAGAGATCGATTAAGGGCCTCGAACACCGGGGAGCTGTTTTTT. Translating gives CSARDRLRASNTGELFF.

The rearrangement links TRBV10-3 to TRBJ1-6; 8 bases line up with TRBD1. The CDR3 length is 14 residues. Germline V lookup: CDR1 ENHRY, CDR2 SYGVKD. V was pared by 6 bases and J by 6 bases, with 4 bases of the junction left unmatched. The CDR3, as DNA: TGTGCCATCAGAGTGGACAGGGCTAATTCACCCCTCCACTTT. It codes for CAIRVDRANSPLHF.

The rearrangement joins TRBV29-1 to TRBJ1-3, with D perhaps TRBD1 (6 bases). Per germline, CDR1 SQVTM and CDR2 ANQGSEA. V was cut by 4 bases and J by 0 bases, with 10 bases left in between. The CDR3 spans 14 residues. Here the CDR3 reads CSVGTEYSGNTIYF. CDR3 nucleotide sequence: TGCAGCGTTGGGACAGAGTACTCTGGAAACACCATATATTTT. The complete variable domain, with remaining parts taken from reference TRBV29-1 and TRBJ1-3, reads SAVISQKPSRDICQRGTSLTIQCQVDSQVTMMFWYRQQPGQSLTLIATANQGSEATYESGFVIDKFPISRPNLTFSTLTVSNMSPEDSSIYLCSVGTEYSGNTIYFGEGSWLTVV.

The chain employs TRBV18 and TRBJ2-1; 8 bases align to TRBD1. The CDR3 has 13 amino acids. Looked up from germline, CDR1 is KGHSH and CDR2 is LQKENI. The junction had 8 bases not matched to a gene; V was cut back by 6 bases and J by 10 bases. The CDR3 protein is CASSPDRVREQFF. The CDR3, as DNA: TGTGCCAGCTCCCCGGACAGGGTACGAGAGCAGTTCTTC. Looking up the rest from reference TRBV18 and TRBJ2-1 gives the full variable domain: NAGVMQNPRHLVRRRGQEARLRCSPMKGHSHVYWYRQLPEEGLKFMVYLQKENIIDESGMPKERFSAEFPKEGPSILRIQQVVRGDSAAYFCASSPDRVREQFFGPGTRLTVL.

V is TRBV20-1 and J is TRBJ2-7; TRBD2 aligns across 11 bases. This CDR3 has 15 amino acids. In germline, CDR1 is DFQATT, CDR2 SNEGSKA (reference sequence). With V trimmed by 6 bases and J by 2 bases, 9 bases remained unmatched. The CDR3 DNA follows: TGCAGTGCGAGGATACCGGGACTAGCGGCCTACGAGCAGTACTTC. It encodes CSARIPGLAAYEQYF.

This clonotype appeared many times. Mismatch with germline at one junction end may stem from a read error. The chain has TRBV10-3 and TRBJ2-1; TRBD2 might be the D (7 bases). The CDR3 loop spans 14 amino acids. From germline, CDR1 is ENHRY and CDR2 SYGVKD. CDR3 nucleotides: TGTGCCAGCAGTGAGGGGGGGCCCTACAATGAGCAGTTCTTC. Protein product: CASSEGGPYNEQFF.

A single count supports this clonotype. This chain joins TRBV19 and TRBJ2-3, with no clear D. CDR1 LNHDA and CDR2 SQIVND come from the germline V gene (reference sequence). Trimming took 9 bases from V and 0 from J, leaving 16 bases between them. The CDR3 totals 15 residues. CDR3 loop: CASSARLESTDTQYF. The CDR3 DNA reads as TGTGCCAGCAGCGCCCGGTTGGAGAGCACAGATACGCAGTATTTT. Full variable domain (missing parts from reference TRBV19 and TRBJ2-3): DGGITQSPKYLFRKEGQNVTLSCEQNLNHDAMYWYRQDPGQGLRLIYYSQIVNDFQKGDIAEGYSVSREKKESFPLTVTSAQKNPTAFYLCASSARLESTDTQYFGPGTRLTVL.

This clonotype was recorded many times. The chain carries TRBV5-1 and TRBJ2-7, with 7 bases aligning to TRBD2. This CDR3 has 14 amino acids. The germline V gene has CDR1 SGHRS and CDR2 YFSETQ. V was clipped by 2 bases and J by 1 base; unmatched bases: 3. DNA of the CDR3: TGCGCCAGCAGCTTACCAGCGGGGTCCTACGAGCAGTACTTC. Protein sequence: CASSLPAGSYEQYF. The complete variable domain, with remaining parts taken from reference TRBV5-1 and TRBJ2-7, reads KAGVTQTPRYLIKTRGQQVTLSCSPISGHRSVSWYQQTPGQGLQFLFEYFSETQRNKGNFPGRFSGRQFSNSRSEMNVSTLELGDSALYLCASSLPAGSYEQYFGPGTRLTVT.

The gene calls are TRBV20-1 and TRBJ2-2; perhaps TRBD1 as D (5 bases). The CDR3 extends over 17 amino acids. V lost 0 bases and J lost 0, with 14 bases in between. Per the germline V gene, CDR1 is DFQATT and CDR2 is SNEGSKA (reference sequence). CDR3 residues: CSARDRLGASNTGELFF. In DNA, the CDR3 is TGCAGTGCTAGAGATCGATTAGGGGCCTCGAACACCGGGGAGCTGTTTTTT.

The chain carries TRBV20-1 and TRBJ2-7; the D is unclear. Per the germline V gene, CDR1 is DFQATT and CDR2 is SNEGSKA (reference sequence). The CDR3 loop spans 13 amino acids. Trimming left V 1 base short and J 6 bases short, with 13 bases between. CDR3 bases: TGCAGTGCTAGAGTACCTCGTTATCCCGAGCAGTACTTC. This gives the protein CSARVPRYPEQYF.